This TCR beta chain was identified during a study of blood T cells in healthy people across ages. Primers used in a second PCR of roughly 6 to 11 cycles were a sample-barcoded 5' primer and a J-beta primer mix. TCRdb recomputed calls from the 5' RACE reads with MiXCR, one row per CDR3 protein. The table has over a million distinct CDR3 sequences, 40% to 50% seen once; the top ten hold around 18%. Per the germline V gene, CDR1 is MGHDK and CDR2 is SYGVNS. The V end lost 6 bases, the J end lost 7 bases, and 8 bases lay between the germline ends. This CDR3 spans 11 amino acids. The sequencing input was blood. The chain carries TRBV25-1 and TRBJ2-3; D gene unclear. The source of this sequence is a woman aged 60-70 years in good health. This CDR3 is CASSVLYTQYF. The CDR3 DNA reads TGTGCCAGCAGCGTTCTCTATACGCAGTATTTT.